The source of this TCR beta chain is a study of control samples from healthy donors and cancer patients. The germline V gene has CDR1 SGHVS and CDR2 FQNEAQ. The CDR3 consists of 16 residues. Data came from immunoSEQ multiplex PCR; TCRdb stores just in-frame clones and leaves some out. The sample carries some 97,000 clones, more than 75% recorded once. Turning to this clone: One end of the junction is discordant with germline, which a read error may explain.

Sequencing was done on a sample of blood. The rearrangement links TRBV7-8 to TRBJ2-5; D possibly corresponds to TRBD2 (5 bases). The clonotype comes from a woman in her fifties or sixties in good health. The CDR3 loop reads CASSLAKSKMRETQYF. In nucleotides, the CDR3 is TGTGCCAGCAGCCTAGCAAAGTCTAAAATGAGGGAGACCCAGTACTTC.